The clone carrying this T cell receptor beta chain has at least ten counts. The sample is drawn from a study of neurological immune-mediated disorders. CDR1 is DFQATT and CDR2 is SNEGSKA in the germline V gene (reference sequence). Trimming pared 0 bases from V and 4 bases from J, leaving 16 bases between. This CDR3 contains 17 residues. The time point was: longitudinal time-point 3. The starting material, 2 million PBMCs stored at -80 C, gave rise to the unsorted libraries. 5'RACE with 10-nucleotide random UMIs generated the cDNA. Over 160 million TCR-beta sequences from 15-18 subjects came out of each sequencing run. From the 5' RACE reads, TCRdb called clonotypes with MiXCR, one entry per CDR3 protein. The table includes over 90,000 distinct CDR3 sequences, more than 10% detected once.

V and J are TRBV20-1 and TRBJ2-6; the D gene is possibly TRBD1 (6 bases). Sequenced sample: PBMCs. This clonotype originated in a female donor with HTLV-1-associated myelopathy (HAM/TSP). The CDR3 nucleotides are TGCAGTGCTAGAGACAGGGACAACCCCTCCGGGGCCAACGTCCTGACTTTC. It encodes CSARDRDNPSGANVLTF.